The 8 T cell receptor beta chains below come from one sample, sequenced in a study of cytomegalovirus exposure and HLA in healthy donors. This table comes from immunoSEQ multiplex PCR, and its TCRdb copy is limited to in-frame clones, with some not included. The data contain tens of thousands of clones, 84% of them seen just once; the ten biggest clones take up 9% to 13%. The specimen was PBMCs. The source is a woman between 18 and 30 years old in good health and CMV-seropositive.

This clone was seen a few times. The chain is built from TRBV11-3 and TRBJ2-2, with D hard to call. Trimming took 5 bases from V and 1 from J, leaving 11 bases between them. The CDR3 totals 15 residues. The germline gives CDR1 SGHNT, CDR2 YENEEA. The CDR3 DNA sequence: TGTGCCAGCAGCCCCTCGGTAGAGAACACCGGGGAGCTGTTTTTT. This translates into CASSPSVENTGELFF.

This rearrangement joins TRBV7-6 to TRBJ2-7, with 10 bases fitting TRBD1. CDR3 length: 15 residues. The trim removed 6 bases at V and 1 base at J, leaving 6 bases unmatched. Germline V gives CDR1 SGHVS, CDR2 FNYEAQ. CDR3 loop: CASSFGTGASYEQYF. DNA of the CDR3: TGTGCCAGCAGTTTTGGGACAGGGGCTTCCTACGAGCAGTACTTC.

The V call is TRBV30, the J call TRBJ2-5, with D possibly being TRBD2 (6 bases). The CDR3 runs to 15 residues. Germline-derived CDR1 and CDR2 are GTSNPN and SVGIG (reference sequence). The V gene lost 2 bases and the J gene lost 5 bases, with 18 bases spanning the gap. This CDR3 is CAWSPIPGLGETQYF. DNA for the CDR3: TGTGCCTGGAGTCCTATACCGGGACTTGGGGAGACCCAGTACTTC.

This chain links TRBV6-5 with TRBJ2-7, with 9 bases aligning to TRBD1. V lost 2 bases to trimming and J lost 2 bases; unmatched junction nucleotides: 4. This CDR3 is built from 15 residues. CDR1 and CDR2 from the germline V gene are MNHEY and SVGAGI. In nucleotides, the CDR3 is TGTGCCAGCAGTTACGGACAGGGGTCTGCCTACGAGCAGTACTTC. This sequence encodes CASSYGQGSAYEQYF.

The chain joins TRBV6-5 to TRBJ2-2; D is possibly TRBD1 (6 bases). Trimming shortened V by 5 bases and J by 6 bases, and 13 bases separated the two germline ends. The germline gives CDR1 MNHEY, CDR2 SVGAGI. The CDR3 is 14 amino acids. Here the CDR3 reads CASSGQGMSGELFF. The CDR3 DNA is TGTGCCAGCAGTGGGCAGGGGATGTCCGGGGAGCTGTTTTTT.

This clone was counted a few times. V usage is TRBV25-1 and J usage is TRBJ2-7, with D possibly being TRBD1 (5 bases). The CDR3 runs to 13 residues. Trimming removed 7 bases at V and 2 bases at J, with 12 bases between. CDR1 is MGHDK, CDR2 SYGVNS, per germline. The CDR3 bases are TGTGCCAGCAAAAGGGGCGCCACCTACGAGCAGTACTTC. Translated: CASKRGATYEQYF.

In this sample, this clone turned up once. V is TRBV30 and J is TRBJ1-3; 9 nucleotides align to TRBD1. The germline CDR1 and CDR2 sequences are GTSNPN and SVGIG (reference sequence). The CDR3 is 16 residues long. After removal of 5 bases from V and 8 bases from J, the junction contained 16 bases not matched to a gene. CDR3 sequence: CAWADSWTGVGDTIYF. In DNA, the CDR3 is TGTGCCTGGGCTGACAGTTGGACAGGGGTAGGGGACACCATATATTTT.

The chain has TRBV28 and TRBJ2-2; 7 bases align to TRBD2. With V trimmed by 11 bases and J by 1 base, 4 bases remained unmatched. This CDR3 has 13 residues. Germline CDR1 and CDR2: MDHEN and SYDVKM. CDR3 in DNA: TGTGCCGGGGGGGAGGGGAACACCGGGGAGCTGTTTTTT. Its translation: CAGGEGNTGELFF.